The clone carrying this TCR beta chain was picked up a small number of times. As yet, its antigen is unknown. Sequencing targeted expressed TCRB transcripts, as all isolated RNA had been reverse transcribed. Naive, central memory and regulatory T cell samples yielded approximately 3.3 million reads on average. Only in-frame clones appear in the TCRdb table, and some are missing; sequencing was by immunoSEQ multiplex PCR. The sample yields some 900,000 clones, about a sixth seen once. This CDR3 is built from 15 residues. V lost 6 bases to trimming and J lost 16 bases, with 28 bases between them. From germline, CDR1 is LGHNA and CDR2 YNFKEQ. This sample is drawn from a study of beta chain features in type 1 diabetes. Study-level results: PCR might pick shorter templates more often, in the same way for patients and controls. Relative to healthy donors, patients appeared to have naive, central memory and Treg TCRB repertoires that were more similar.

Sequencing input: naive CD4+ T cells from blood. The sequence was obtained from a woman under 30 in good health. The gene calls are TRBV4-2 and TRBJ2-1; tentatively, D is TRBD1 or TRBD2 (5 bases each). In DNA, the CDR3 is TGTGCCAGCAGGTCGATCAGGGCGGAGGAAGGCGAAGGATTCTTC. This codes for CASRSIRAEEGEGFF.